The source of this T cell receptor beta chain is a study of blood T cell repertoires in COVID-19. Study as a whole: Both acute and convalescent COVID-19 samples were obtained from the United States, Italy and Spain. T cells, B-cell-depleted T cells, or PBMCs provided the cDNA or gDNA that served as material.

Source study methods: Researchers report that nucleated cell counts were estimated from reference gene primer amplification. The repertoire was sequenced with immunoSEQ multiplex PCR; TCRdb's copy has only in-frame clones and lacks some. That table gives V, J and clone size, and the DNA gave D and trimming. The sample contains 100,000 or so clones, around 84% of which appear only once. The CDR3 is made up of 14 amino acids. Germline-derived CDR1 and CDR2 are LGHDT and YNNKEL (reference sequence). Trimming took off 2 bases at V and 0 bases at J, with 5 bases between the two ends. This clone was observed a handful of times.

This receptor was obtained from a human donor in a cohort sampled during active COVID-19. The material sequenced was peripheral blood. The chain combines TRBV3-1 (or the pseudogene TRBV3-2) with TRBJ1-5, with D uncertain. Here the CDR3 DNA reads TGTGCCAGCAGCCAAACTGATAGCAATCAGCCCCAGCATTTT. It encodes CASSQTDSNQPQHF.